A single sample gave rise to the 13 T cell receptor beta chains below, sequenced in a study of blood T cell repertoires in COVID-19. TCRdb's copy holds only in-frame clones and misses some; the assay was immunoSEQ multiplex PCR. The sample records about 200,000 clones, around 84% being singletons. The sequenced sample was PBMCs or T cells enriched from blood (not recorded which). All receptors come from a woman between 35 and 50 years old with acute COVID-19.

The chain carries TRBV23-1 and TRBJ1-5, with D possibly TRBD1 on 6 matching bases. TRBV23-1 is given ORF status, its function remaining uncertain. The V end was cut by 0 bases, the J end by 3 bases, with 15 bases between. This CDR3 contains 17 residues. Here the CDR3 reads CASSQSIGQSLNQPQHF. The CDR3 DNA follows: TGCGCCAGCAGTCAATCGATCGGACAGAGCCTCAATCAGCCCCAGCATTTT.

CDR3: CASSSGGMDEKLFF. CDR3 DNA sequence: TGTGCCAGTAGTTCGGGGGGGATGGATGAAAAACTGTTTTTT. The chain couples TRBV19 to TRBJ1-4, with D possibly TRBD1 on 5 matching bases. The ends were cut back, 5 bases at V and 6 bases at J, with 13 bases in the middle. The germline V gene has CDR1 LNHDA and CDR2 SQIVND (reference sequence). The length of the CDR3 is 14 residues.

The chain joins TRBV6-5 to TRBJ2-3; the match to TRBD1 covers 8 bases. The CDR3 contains 14 residues. Germline CDR1 reads MNHEY; CDR2 reads SVGAGI. With V trimmed by 10 bases and J by 0 bases, 6 bases remained unmatched. CDR3 DNA sequence: TGTGCCAATACGGACAGGGCTAGCACAGATACGCAGTATTTT. Encoded protein: CANTDRASTDTQYF.

This chain links TRBV6-1 with TRBJ2-5; D unresolved. The CDR3 is made up of 14 amino acids. Germline CDR1 is MNHNS and CDR2 is SASEGT. Trimming took off 3 bases at V and 4 bases at J, with 12 bases between the two ends. CDR3 DNA: TGTGCCAGCAGTGATTACACGGGTACAGAGACCCAGTACTTC. This gives the protein CASSDYTGTETQYF.

The rearrangement joins TRBV5-4 to TRBJ1-6; 7 bases are shared with TRBD1. The CDR3 covers 16 residues. Per germline, CDR1 SGHNT and CDR2 YYREEE (reference sequence). The V and J ends lost 0 bases and 7 bases, in that order; junction bases with no gene match: 7. The CDR3 DNA reads TGTGCCAGCAGCTTGGGGGGACGGACAGGCAATTCACCCCTCCACTTT. This gives the protein CASSLGGRTGNSPLHF.

The chain carries TRBV7-9 and TRBJ2-2, with 12 nucleotides matching TRBD1. The germline CDR1 and CDR2 sequences are SEHNR and FQNEAQ (reference sequence). J gave up 6 bases and V 5 bases, and 13 bases lay outside the gene matches. The length of the CDR3 is 18 residues. Here the CDR3 DNA reads TGTGCCAGCAGCCTTTTCGGCGGGACAGGGGGCTTATCCGGGGAGCTGTTTTTT. The encoded protein is CASSLFGGTGGLSGELFF.

This clone was picked up a small number of times. CDR3 coding DNA: TGTGCCAGCAGCCCCGGGACAGGGGTTGGTAGAGGCTCCTACAATGAGCAGTTCTTC. Translating gives CASSPGTGVGRGSYNEQFF. V usage is TRBV7-2 and J usage is TRBJ2-1; TRBD1 agrees at 10 bases. After removal of 5 bases from V and 0 bases from J, the junction contained 13 bases not matched to a gene. CDR1 is SGHTA and CDR2 is FQGNSA in the germline V gene. This CDR3 is built from 19 residues.

The chain recombines TRBV7-3 with TRBJ1-3; 7 bases agree with TRBD1. Germline V CDR1 and CDR2: SGHTA, FQGTGA. The CDR3 extends over 16 amino acids. The J segment lost 3 bases and the V segment lost 2 bases, leaving 7 bases of the junction unmatched. CDR3 sequence (DNA): TGTGCCAGCAGCTTATCCGGGACAGTGGATGGAAACACCATATATTTT. Translating gives CASSLSGTVDGNTIYF.

The V call is TRBV7-3, the J call TRBJ2-1; the D gene is possibly TRBD1 (6 bases). The CDR3 is 15 amino acids. Germline V gene sequence: CDR1 SGHTA, CDR2 FQGTGA. V dropped 2 bases and J dropped 0 bases, with 8 bases sitting between them. The CDR3, as DNA: TGTGCCAGCAGCTTATCAGGGGACTCCTACAATGAGCAGTTCTTC. The encoded protein is CASSLSGDSYNEQFF.

Only a few counts were recorded for this clone. The chain combines TRBV19 with TRBJ1-4; D is perhaps TRBD1 (6 bases). V lost 4 bases, J lost 3 bases, and 12 bases lay in between. CDR1 and CDR2 from the germline V gene are LNHDA and SQIVND (reference sequence). The CDR3 spans 15 residues. CDR3 region: CASSNRQESNEKLFF. The DNA of the CDR3 is TGTGCCAGTAGTAATCGACAGGAGTCTAATGAAAAACTGTTTTTT. Variable domain in full (rest from reference TRBV19 and TRBJ1-4): DGGITQSPKYLFRKEGQNVTLSCEQNLNHDAMYWYRQDPGQGLRLIYYSQIVNDFQKGDIAEGYSVSREKKESFPLTVTSAQKNPTAFYLCASSNRQESNEKLFFGSGTQLSVL.

This sequence joins TRBV30 and TRBJ2-5; 8 bases match TRBD1. Germline CDR1 reads GTSNPN; CDR2 reads SVGIG (reference sequence). The trim removed 0 bases at V and 5 bases at J, leaving 5 bases unmatched. CDR3 size: 14 residues. The DNA of the CDR3 is TGTGCCTGGAGTGTACAGGGGGATCTGGAGACCCAGTACTTC. The encoded protein is CAWSVQGDLETQYF.

This chain joins TRBV14 and TRBJ2-3; D ambiguous. From germline, CDR1 is SGHDN and CDR2 FVKESK. Trimming removed 0 bases at V and 0 bases at J, with 4 bases between. This CDR3 region has 14 residues. CDR3 region: CASSQDRSTDTQYF. DNA for the CDR3: TGTGCCAGCAGCCAAGATCGGAGCACAGATACGCAGTATTTT.

This chain uses TRBV4-1 with TRBJ1-2; 9 positions agree with TRBD1. The V segment lost 5 bases and the J segment 6 bases; nucleotides outside the gene matches: 7. The V gene's germline CDR1 is MGHRA and CDR2 YSYEKL. This CDR3 has 14 amino acids. The DNA of the CDR3 is TGCGCCAGCAGCTACACAGGGGGCGGTAATGGCTACACCTTC. This codes for CASSYTGGGNGYTF.